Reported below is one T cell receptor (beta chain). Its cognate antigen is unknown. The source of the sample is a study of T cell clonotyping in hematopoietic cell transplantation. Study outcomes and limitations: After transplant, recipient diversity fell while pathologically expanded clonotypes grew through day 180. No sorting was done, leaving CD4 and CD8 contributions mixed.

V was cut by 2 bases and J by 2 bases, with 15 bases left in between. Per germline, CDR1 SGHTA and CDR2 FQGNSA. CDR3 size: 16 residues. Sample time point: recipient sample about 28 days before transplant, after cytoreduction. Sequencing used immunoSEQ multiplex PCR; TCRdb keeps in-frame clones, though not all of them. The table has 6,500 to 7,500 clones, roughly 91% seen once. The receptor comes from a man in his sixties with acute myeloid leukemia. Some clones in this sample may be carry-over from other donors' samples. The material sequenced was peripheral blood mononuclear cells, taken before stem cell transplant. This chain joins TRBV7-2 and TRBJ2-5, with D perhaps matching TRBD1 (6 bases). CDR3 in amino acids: CASSLRMGRGQETQYF. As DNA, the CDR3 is TGTGCCAGCAGCTTAAGGATGGGAAGGGGGCAAGAGACCCAGTACTTC.